The sequence of this T cell receptor beta chain was determined in a study of STAT5B mutations in CD4+ large granular lymphocyte leukemia. Notes on this clone: Its target is not known.

Sequencing used immunoSEQ multiplex PCR; TCRdb keeps in-frame clones, though not all of them. Here the sample spans tens of thousands of clones, around four fifths being singletons. General study findings and limits: Top patient clones used TRBV06 genes more often: 8/27 versus 2/35 in controls.

This CDR3 has 14 amino acids. Looked up from germline, CDR1 is SGHDN and CDR2 is FVKESK. V was shortened by 0 bases and J by 9 bases, with 14 bases between the two germline ends. This chain uses TRBV14 with TRBJ1-2; D is unresolved. This TCR came from a human donor in good health. The specimen was CD4+ T cells from blood buffy coats. The CDR3 DNA sequence: TGTGCCAGCAGCCAAGATCAGAGGCTGGGTCGCTACACCTTC. Translated: CASSQDQRLGRYTF.